The 12 T cell receptor beta chains below all came from one sample that was sequenced in a study of T cell responses to AZD1222 COVID-19 vaccine. Sequenced by immunoSEQ multiplex PCR; TCRdb stores in-frame clones only, minus some. The table has approximately 200,000 clones, 94% seen once; the top ten hold approximately 9.6%. The sequences come from peripheral blood, collected on day 0 of AZD1222 vaccination. The source is an adult in good health.

The chain is built from TRBV19 and TRBJ1-1; tentatively, D is TRBD1 (6 bases). Trimming removed 4 bases at V and 14 bases at J, with 14 bases between. The CDR3 contains 11 residues. Looked up from germline, CDR1 is LNHDA and CDR2 is SQIVND (reference sequence). The CDR3: CASSNVTGLFF. As DNA, the CDR3 is TGTGCCAGTAGTAACGTTACAGGGCTCTTCTTT.

This sequence joins TRBV27 and TRBJ2-4; D is possibly TRBD2 (5 bases). CDR3 length equals 16 residues. The V gene lost 6 bases and the J gene lost 1 base, with 16 bases spanning the gap. CDR1 and CDR2 from the germline V gene are MNHEY and SMNVEV (reference sequence). This chain's CDR3 is CASSPWGASAKNIQYF. Here the CDR3 DNA reads TGTGCCAGCAGCCCGTGGGGAGCTTCCGCCAAAAACATTCAGTACTTC.

The chain joins TRBV15 to TRBJ1-1, with D unclear. In germline, CDR1 is LNHNV, CDR2 YYDKDF (reference sequence). The CDR3 consists of 14 residues. Deletions cut 1 base from V and 5 bases from J, with 11 bases between. CDR3 protein: CATSRGAIWTEAFF. The CDR3 nucleotides read TGTGCCACCAGCAGAGGGGCGATTTGGACTGAAGCTTTCTTT.

The rearrangement links TRBV7-9 to TRBJ2-3, with 7 nucleotides matching TRBD1. Germline CDR1 reads SEHNR; CDR2 reads FQNEAQ (reference sequence). The V segment lost 5 bases and the J segment 1 base; nucleotides outside the gene matches: 9. CDR3 length equals 16 residues. The CDR3 nucleotides are TGTGCCAGCAGCCCGACAGGGACGGTCGGCACAGATACGCAGTATTTT. This encodes CASSPTGTVGTDTQYF.

This clone showed up just once. This chain joins TRBV19 and TRBJ2-2; 12 bases are shared with TRBD1. V lost 4 bases and J lost 6; bases outside the gene matches: 3. There are 15 residues in the CDR3. CDR1 is LNHDA, CDR2 SQIVND, per germline (reference sequence). The CDR3 region has the DNA TGTGCCAGTAGTACCGGGACAGGGGGCCCCGGGGAGCTGTTTTTT. Its translation: CASSTGTGGPGELFF. Filled out from reference TRBV19 and TRBJ2-2, the complete variable domain reads DGGITQSPKYLFRKEGQNVTLSCEQNLNHDAMYWYRQDPGQGLRLIYYSQIVNDFQKGDIAEGYSVSREKKESFPLTVTSAQKNPTAFYLCASSTGTGGPGELFFGEGSRLTVL.

The V and J genes are TRBV3-1 (or the pseudogene TRBV3-2) and TRBJ2-5; D remains ambiguous. The CDR3 consists of 14 residues. From germline, CDR1 is LGHDT and CDR2 YNNKEL (reference sequence). Deletions cut 2 bases from V and 4 bases from J, with 11 bases between. CDR3 sequence reads: CASSQWGLGETQYF. The DNA of the CDR3 is TGTGCCAGCAGCCAATGGGGATTGGGAGAGACCCAGTACTTC.

J is TRBJ2-7 and V is TRBV28; no clear D gene. The germline V gene encodes CDR1 MDHEN and CDR2 SYDVKM. Trimming cost V 2 bases and J 4 bases, with 21 bases left between them. This CDR3 is built from 17 residues. CDR3 sequence (DNA): TGTGCCAGCAGTTTACGCCCCGACCAAGCCGGAGCTTACGAGCAGTACTTC. Its translation is CASSLRPDQAGAYEQYF.

This chain links TRBV24-1 with TRBJ2-7; D gene ambiguous. Per germline, CDR1 KGHDR and CDR2 SFDVKD. The CDR3 has 14 residues. Deletions cut 3 bases from V and 0 bases from J, with 8 bases between. In nucleotides, the CDR3 is TGTGCCACCAGTGATCCTCGAAGCTCCTACGAGCAGTACTTC. As protein: CATSDPRSSYEQYF.

The rearrangement links TRBV19 to TRBJ1-6; D is possibly TRBD1 (5 bases). The CDR3 is 21 residues long. Germline lookup yields CDR1 LNHDA and CDR2 SQIVND (reference sequence). With 6 bases removed from V and 0 bases from J, the gap between germline ends came to 27 bases. DNA for the CDR3: TGTGCCAGTAGGATTAGAGTTCCGGGACGGCTATCGAGCTCCTATAATTCACCCCTCCACTTT. The encoded protein is CASRIRVPGRLSSSYNSPLHF.

The J gene is TRBJ1-1, the V gene TRBV28; 8 nucleotides match TRBD1. Trimming removed 6 bases from V and 9 bases from J; junction bases left unmatched: 12. The CDR3 is 14 residues long. Germline V gives CDR1 MDHEN, CDR2 SYDVKM. CDR3 residues: CASSYDRGWGKAFF. Here the CDR3 DNA reads TGTGCCAGCAGCTACGACAGGGGCTGGGGAAAAGCTTTCTTT.

This chain links TRBV28 with TRBJ1-1; tentative D call: TRBD1 (6 bases). Looked up from germline, CDR1 is MDHEN and CDR2 is SYDVKM. V was pared by 6 bases and J by 7 bases, with 12 bases between. The CDR3 contains 12 residues. This CDR3 is CASSYGTIEAFF. The CDR3 DNA follows: TGTGCCAGCAGCTATGGGACAATTGAAGCTTTCTTT.

The V gene is TRBV6-5, the J gene TRBJ1-2; possibly TRBD1 for D (5 bases). The CDR3 contains 14 residues. Trimming left V 0 bases short and J 8 bases short, with 13 bases between. CDR1 is MNHEY, CDR2 SVGAGI, per germline. CDR3 residues: CASSYSGTARGYTF. The CDR3 DNA reads TGTGCCAGCAGTTACTCCGGGACGGCGAGGGGCTACACCTTC.